This T cell receptor beta chain was sequenced during a study of cytomegalovirus exposure and HLA in healthy donors. 13 Jbeta primers and 60 Vbeta primers were used for the PCR. Sequencing was performed with immunoSEQ multiplex PCR; in TCRdb, only in-frame clones are kept and a portion is missing. The sample lists approximately 160,000 clones, 70% to 80% occurring once. This CDR3 contains 16 residues. Germline CDR1 and CDR2: LGHNA and YSLEER. Germline trimming cut 0 bases from V and 13 bases from J; bases unmatched to any gene: 15. The genes are TRBV4-3 and TRBJ2-1; 7 bases match TRBD1. Source material: PBMCs. The clonotype comes from a woman in her 30s in good health and CMV-seropositive. CDR3 residues: CASSQDWTGIGTDQFF. DNA of the CDR3: TGCGCCAGCAGCCAAGATTGGACGGGGATAGGGACAGACCAGTTCTTC.